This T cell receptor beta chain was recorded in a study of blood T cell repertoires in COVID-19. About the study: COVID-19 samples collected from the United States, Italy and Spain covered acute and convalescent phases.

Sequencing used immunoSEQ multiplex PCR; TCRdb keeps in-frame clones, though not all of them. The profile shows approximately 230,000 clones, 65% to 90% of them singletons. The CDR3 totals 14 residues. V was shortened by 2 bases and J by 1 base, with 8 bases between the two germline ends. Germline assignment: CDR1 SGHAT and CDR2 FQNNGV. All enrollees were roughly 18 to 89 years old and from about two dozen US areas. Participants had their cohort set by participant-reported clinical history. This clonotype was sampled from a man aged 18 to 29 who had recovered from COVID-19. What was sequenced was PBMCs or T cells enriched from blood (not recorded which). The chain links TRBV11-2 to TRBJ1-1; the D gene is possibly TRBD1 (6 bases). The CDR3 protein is CASSLTGSNTEAFF. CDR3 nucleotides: TGTGCCAGCAGCTTAACAGGGTCGAACACTGAAGCTTTCTTT.